This TCR beta chain originates from a study of blood T cell repertoires in COVID-19 (TCRdb year 2020). About the full investigation: The collaborator samples originated in the United States, Italy and Spain and spanned the acute and convalescent phases of COVID-19. The material from the prospective study consisted of cDNA or gDNA derived from T cells, B-cell-depleted T cells, or PBMCs. Subjects who had been exposed to COVID-19, were actively infected with it, or had recovered from it provided the deeply sampled blood TCRbeta repertoires that made up the dataset. The repertoires were released in a freely available public database intended as a resource for research on the immune response to SARS-CoV-2. Samples came from the ongoing ImmuneRACE study (first 160 participants) plus 1,254 subjects from 6 global collaborators. Nearly every sample came with metadata listing a de-identified subject ID, COVID-19 status, age in years and sex. Where HLA class I and class II types were available, the types were taken from metadata supplied by the sample provider, not from assay-based typing. The research as a whole found: How much clinical and demographic metadata was included differed by source and by participant, and the metadata was provided uncurated.

Collaborating institutions collected whole blood in K2EDTA tubes following their own protocols. For TCRbeta analysis, collaborator samples were shipped as frozen whole blood, as isolated PBMCs, or as DNA extracted from either sample type. CDR1 and CDR2 are drawn from the germline V gene (reference sequence): MNHEY, SMNVEV. Including cysteine and phenylalanine, the CDR3 has 16 amino acids. Only the CDR3 part of the read is kept: 48 bases, read in frame from the first base. V is cut back by 2 bases and J by 6 bases, with 11 bases in the junction unmatched. With regard to this clone: The antigen it binds to is not known. No much larger clonotype is one base removed from it; base qualities were not supplied.

TCRbeta CDR3 regions were amplified from genomic DNA using the immunoSEQ Assay, a bias-controlled multiplex PCR. On the authors' methods: Nucleated cell counts per sample were estimated from amplification of reference gene primers within the assay. Sequence reads were collapsed and filtered to measure the absolute abundance of every unique TCRbeta CDR3 rearrangement. Productive Simpson clonality was computed per sample as the square root of Simpson's diversity index over productive rearrangements. TCRdb stores this immuneACCESS table with in-frame sequences only. Part of the clones is absent; in the studies checked, under half of the shortfall reflects unresolved V genes, and no reason is known for the rest. V and J calls plus clone size are reproduced from that table; the DNA served to infer D and trimming. Within this sample are around 70,000 clones, with roughly 90% of them counted one time only. Of the sample, about 5% falls within the top ten clones.

This TCR derives from a woman aged 55-70 years with active COVID-19. This chain joins TRBV27 to TRBJ1-2; TRBD1 agrees with 8 junctional bases. The sequenced material came from peripheral blood. This receptor carries the CDR3 CASSLTSGTGVDGYTF. The DNA sequence follows: TGTGCCAGCAGTTTAACATCCGGGACAGGTGTGGATGGCTACACCTTC.